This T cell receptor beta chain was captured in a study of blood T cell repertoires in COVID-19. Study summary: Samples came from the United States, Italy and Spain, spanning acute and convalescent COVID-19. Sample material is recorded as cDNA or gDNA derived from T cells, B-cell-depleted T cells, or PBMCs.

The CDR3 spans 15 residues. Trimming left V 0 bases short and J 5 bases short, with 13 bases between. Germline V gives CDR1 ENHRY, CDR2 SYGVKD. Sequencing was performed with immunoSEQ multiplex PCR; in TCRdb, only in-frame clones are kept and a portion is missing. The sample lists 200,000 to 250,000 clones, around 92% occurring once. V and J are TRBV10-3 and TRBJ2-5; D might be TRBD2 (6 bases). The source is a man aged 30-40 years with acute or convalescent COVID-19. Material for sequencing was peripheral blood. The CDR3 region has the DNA TGTGCCATCAGTGAGTCGGGACTCTATGGGGAGACCCAGTACTTC. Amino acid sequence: CAISESGLYGETQYF.